The source of this T cell receptor beta chain is a study of blood T cell repertoires in COVID-19. Study overall: Acute and convalescent COVID-19 specimens originated in the United States, Italy and Spain.

The V and J ends lost 4 bases and 4 bases, in that order; junction bases with no gene match: 9. This CDR3 region has 15 residues. Germline-derived CDR1 and CDR2 are LGHDT and YNNKEL (reference sequence). Sequencing was performed with immunoSEQ multiplex PCR; in TCRdb, only in-frame clones are kept and a portion is missing. The data contain over 95,000 clones, approximately 90% of them singletons. The source material was peripheral blood. This receptor was obtained from a woman aged 70-85 years who had recovered from COVID-19. This chain joins TRBV3-1 (or the pseudogene TRBV3-2) and TRBJ1-1, with 7 bases aligning to TRBD1. Here the CDR3 reads CASSPSTGVGTEAFF. In DNA, the CDR3 is TGTGCCAGCAGCCCCTCCACAGGGGTCGGCACTGAAGCTTTCTTT.